The entry that follows covers one TCR beta chain sequence. CDR3 size: 14 residues. The germline V and J ends were trimmed by 6 bases and 2 bases, with 12 bases remaining between them. Germline-derived CDR1 and CDR2 are MGHDK and SYGVNS. TCRdb's copy holds only in-frame clones and misses some; the assay was immunoSEQ multiplex PCR. The profile covers roughly 550,000 clones, with approximately 80% appearing a single time and about 0.012% taken by the ten largest. The sample belongs to a study of shared T cell receptors in the human thymus. These data were also reused for a study on human thymus T cells. That paper adds: Thymic material originated from resections removed in the course of corrective heart surgery. Thymic as well as blood repertoires seemed to favor certain V and J genes unevenly. Related research described strongly overlapping thymic repertoires in unrelated people.

The source material was thymocytes. This TCR was recovered from a boy under two years old with a congenital heart defect. This chain uses TRBV25-1 with TRBJ2-3, with TRBD1 as a possible D gene (5 bases). CDR3 region: CASSQGNITDTQYF. As DNA, the CDR3 is TGTGCCAGCAGCCAGGGTAATATCACAGATACGCAGTATTTT.